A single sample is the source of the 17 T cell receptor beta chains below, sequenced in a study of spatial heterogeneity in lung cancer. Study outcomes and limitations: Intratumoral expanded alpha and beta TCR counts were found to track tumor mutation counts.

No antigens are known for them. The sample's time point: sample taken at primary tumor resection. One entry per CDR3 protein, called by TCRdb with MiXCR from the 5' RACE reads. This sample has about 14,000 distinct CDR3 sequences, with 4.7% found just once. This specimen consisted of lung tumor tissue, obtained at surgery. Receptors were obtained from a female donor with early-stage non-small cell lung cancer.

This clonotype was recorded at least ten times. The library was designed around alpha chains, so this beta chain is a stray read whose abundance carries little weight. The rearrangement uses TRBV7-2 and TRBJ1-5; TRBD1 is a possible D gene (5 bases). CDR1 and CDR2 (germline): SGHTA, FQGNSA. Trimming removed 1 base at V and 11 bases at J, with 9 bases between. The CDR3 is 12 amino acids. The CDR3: CASSLEGPTQHF. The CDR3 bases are TGTGCCAGCAGCTTAGAGGGACCTACCCAGCATTTT. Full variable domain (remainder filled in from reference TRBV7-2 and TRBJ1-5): GAGVSQSPSNKVTEKGKDVELRCDPISGHTALYWYRQSLGQGLEFLIYFQGNSAPDKSGLPSDRFSAERTGGSVSTLTIQRTQQEDSAVYLCASSLEGPTQHFGDGTRLSIL.

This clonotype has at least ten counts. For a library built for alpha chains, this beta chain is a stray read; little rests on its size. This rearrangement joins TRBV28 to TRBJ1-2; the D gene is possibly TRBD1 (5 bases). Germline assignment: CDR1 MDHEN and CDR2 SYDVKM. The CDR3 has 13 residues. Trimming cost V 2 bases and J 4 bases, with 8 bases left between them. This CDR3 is CASSLGQGYGYTF. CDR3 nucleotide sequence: TGTGCCAGCAGTTTAGGGCAGGGCTATGGCTACACCTTC.

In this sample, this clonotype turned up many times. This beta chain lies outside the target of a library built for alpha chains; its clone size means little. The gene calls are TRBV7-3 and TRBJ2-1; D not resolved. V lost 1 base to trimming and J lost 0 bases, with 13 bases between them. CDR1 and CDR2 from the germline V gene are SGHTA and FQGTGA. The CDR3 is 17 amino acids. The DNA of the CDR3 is TGTGCCAGCAGCTTAAGGCTCGCTATATACTCCTACAATGAGCAGTTCTTC. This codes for CASSLRLAIYSYNEQFF.

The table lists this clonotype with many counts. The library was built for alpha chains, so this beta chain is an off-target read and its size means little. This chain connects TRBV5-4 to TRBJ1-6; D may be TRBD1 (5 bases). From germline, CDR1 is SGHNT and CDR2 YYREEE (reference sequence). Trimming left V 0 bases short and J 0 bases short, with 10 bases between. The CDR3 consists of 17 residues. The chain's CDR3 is CASSLGGHSSYNSPLHF. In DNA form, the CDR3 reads TGTGCCAGCAGCTTGGGTGGACACAGCTCCTATAATTCACCCCTCCACTTT.

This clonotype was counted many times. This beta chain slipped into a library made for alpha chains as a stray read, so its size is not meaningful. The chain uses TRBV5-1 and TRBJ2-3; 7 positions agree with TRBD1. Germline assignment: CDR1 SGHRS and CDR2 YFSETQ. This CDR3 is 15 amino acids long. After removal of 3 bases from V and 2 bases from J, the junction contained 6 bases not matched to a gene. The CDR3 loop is CASSSWDRDTDTQYF. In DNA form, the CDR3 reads TGCGCCAGCAGCTCCTGGGACAGAGACACAGATACGCAGTATTTT.

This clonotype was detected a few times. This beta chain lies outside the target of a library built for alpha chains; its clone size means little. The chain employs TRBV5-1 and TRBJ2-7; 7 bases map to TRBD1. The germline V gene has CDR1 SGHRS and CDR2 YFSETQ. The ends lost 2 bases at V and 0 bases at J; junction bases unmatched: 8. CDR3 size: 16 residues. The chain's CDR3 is CASSLTGTVDSYEQYF. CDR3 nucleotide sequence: TGCGCCAGCAGCTTAACCGGGACAGTAGACTCCTACGAGCAGTACTTC.

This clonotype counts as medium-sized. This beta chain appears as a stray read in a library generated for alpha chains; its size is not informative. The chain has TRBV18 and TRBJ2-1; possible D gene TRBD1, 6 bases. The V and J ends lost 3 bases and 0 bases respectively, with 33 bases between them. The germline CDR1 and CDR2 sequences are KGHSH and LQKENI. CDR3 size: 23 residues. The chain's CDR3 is CASSPLTARPGVGTLSSYNEQFF. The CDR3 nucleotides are TGTGCCAGCTCACCTCTTACAGCCAGGCCTGGGGTCGGGACATTAAGCTCCTACAATGAGCAGTTCTTC.

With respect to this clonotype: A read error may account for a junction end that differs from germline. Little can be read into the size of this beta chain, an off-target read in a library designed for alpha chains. The DNA of the CDR3 is TGTGTCAGCAGTTCAGGGGGATATGACTATGGCTACACCTTC. Protein: CVSSSGGYDYGYTF. The rearrangement uses TRBV28 and TRBJ1-2; TRBD1 agrees at 7 bases. The CDR3 is 14 amino acids. The germline V gene has CDR1 MDHEN and CDR2 SYDVKM.

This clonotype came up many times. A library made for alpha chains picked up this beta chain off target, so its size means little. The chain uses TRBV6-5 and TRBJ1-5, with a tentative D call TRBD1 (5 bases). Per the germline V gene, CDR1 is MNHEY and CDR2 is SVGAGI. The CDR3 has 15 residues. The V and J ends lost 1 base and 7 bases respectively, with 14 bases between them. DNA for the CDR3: TGTGCCAGCAGTTACTACCAGGGAACGGGCCAGCCCCAGCATTTT. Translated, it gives CASSYYQGTGQPQHF.

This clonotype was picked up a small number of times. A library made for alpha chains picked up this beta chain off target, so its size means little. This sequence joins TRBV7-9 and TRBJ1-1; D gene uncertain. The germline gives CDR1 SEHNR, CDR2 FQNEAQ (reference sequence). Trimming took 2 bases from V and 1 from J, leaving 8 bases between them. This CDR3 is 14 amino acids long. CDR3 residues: CASSLISENTEAFF. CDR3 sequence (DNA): TGTGCCAGCAGCTTAATCTCGGAGAACACTGAAGCTTTCTTT.

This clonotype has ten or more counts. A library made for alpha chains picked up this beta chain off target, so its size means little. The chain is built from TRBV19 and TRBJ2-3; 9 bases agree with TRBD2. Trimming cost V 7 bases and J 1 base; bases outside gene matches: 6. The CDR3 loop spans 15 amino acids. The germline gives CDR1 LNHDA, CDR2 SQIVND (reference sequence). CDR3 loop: CASKRSGGRTDTQYF. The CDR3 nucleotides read TGTGCCAGTAAGCGTAGCGGGGGACGCACAGATACGCAGTATTTT.

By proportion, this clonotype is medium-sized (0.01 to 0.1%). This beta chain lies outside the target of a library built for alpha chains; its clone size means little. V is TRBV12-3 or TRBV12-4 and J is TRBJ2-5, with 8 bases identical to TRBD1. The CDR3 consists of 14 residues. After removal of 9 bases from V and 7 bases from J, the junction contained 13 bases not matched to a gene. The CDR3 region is CASHGDRPSGTQYF. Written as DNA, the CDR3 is TGTGCCAGTCATGGGGACAGGCCCTCTGGGACCCAGTACTTC.

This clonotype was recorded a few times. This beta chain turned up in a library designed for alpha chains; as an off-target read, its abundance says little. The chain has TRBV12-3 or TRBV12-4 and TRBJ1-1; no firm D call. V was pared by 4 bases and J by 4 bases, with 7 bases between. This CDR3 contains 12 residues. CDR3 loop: CASSSPATEAFF. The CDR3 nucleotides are TGTGCCAGCAGTTCGCCGGCCACTGAAGCTTTCTTT.

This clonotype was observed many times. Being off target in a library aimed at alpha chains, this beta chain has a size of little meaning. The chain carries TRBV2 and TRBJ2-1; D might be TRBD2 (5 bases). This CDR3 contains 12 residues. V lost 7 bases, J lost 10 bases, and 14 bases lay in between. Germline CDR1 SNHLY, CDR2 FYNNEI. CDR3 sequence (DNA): TGTGCCAGCAATCTAGACTATCAAGAGCAGTTCTTC. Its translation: CASNLDYQEQFF. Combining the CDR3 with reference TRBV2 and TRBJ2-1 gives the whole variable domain EPEVTQTPSHQVTQMGQEVILRCVPISNHLYFYWYRQILGQKVEFLVSFYNNEISEKSEIFDDQFSVERPDGSNFTLKIRSTKLEDSAMYFCASNLDYQEQFFGPGTRLTVL.

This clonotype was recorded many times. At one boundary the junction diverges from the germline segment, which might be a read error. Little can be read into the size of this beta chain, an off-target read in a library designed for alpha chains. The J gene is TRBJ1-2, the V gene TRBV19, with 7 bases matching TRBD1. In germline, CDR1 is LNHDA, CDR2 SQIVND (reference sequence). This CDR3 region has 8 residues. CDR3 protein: CYRGGYTF. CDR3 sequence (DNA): TGCTACAGGGGTGGCTACACCTTC.

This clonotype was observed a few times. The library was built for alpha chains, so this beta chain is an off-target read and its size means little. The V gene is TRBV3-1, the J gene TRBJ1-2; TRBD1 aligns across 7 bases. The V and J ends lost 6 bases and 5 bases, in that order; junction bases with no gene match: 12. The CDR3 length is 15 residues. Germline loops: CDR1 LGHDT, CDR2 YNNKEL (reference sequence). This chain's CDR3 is CASRQRLTGIYGYTF. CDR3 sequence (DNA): TGTGCCAGCAGACAACGATTGACAGGGATTTATGGCTACACCTTC.

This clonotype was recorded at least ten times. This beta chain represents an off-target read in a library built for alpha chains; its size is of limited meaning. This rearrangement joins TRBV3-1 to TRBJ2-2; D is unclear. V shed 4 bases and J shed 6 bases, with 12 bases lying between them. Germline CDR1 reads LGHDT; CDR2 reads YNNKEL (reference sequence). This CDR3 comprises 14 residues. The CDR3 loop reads CASSLSPAAGELFF. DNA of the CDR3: TGTGCCAGCAGCCTCTCCCCGGCGGCCGGGGAGCTGTTTTTT.